This T cell receptor (beta chain) was observed in a study of tumor and adjacent non-tumor tissue in lung cancer. Looking at the study overall: There were 12 adenocarcinoma, a couple of squamous cell carcinoma and 1 small cell lung cancer cases. On average, productive TCRbeta reads reached about 4.17 million per sample. Study results and caveats: Compared with tumor, normal lung showed significantly lower TCR diversity.

The library came from three nested PCR rounds adapted from ARM-PCR protocols. TCRdb re-analysed the multiplex PCR reads in MiXCR, keeping a single row per CDR3 protein. The data contain under 95,000 distinct CDR3 sequences, just over 65% of them singletons. CDR3 length: 14 amino acids. Germline V gene data show CDR1 as SEHNR and CDR2 as FQNEAQ (reference sequence). V shed 5 bases and J shed 3 bases, with 14 bases lying between them. The template was RNA from unsorted bulk tissue. Chemotherapy-naive patients with new lung cancer underwent thoracic surgery in China, August–late 2014. This clonotype was found many times. Its matching antigen is unknown.

The receptor comes from a man aged 55 to 70 with non-small cell lung cancer. The V call is TRBV7-9, the J call TRBJ2-7; perhaps TRBD2 as D (7 bases). The source material was lung tumor tissue. The CDR3 region has the DNA TGTGCCAGCAGCGTCAGGGAGGGGGGCTACGAGCAGTACTTC. Residues: CASSVREGGYEQYF.